The following is a TCR beta chain sequence with its context. Antigen: not known. The CDR3 extends over 17 amino acids. Germline-derived CDR1 and CDR2 are LGHNA and YSLEER. V lost 1 base and J lost 0, with 10 bases in between. The use of a sample-barcoded 5' primer and a J-beta primer mix characterized a second PCR of about 7 to 12 cycles. TCRdb re-called the 5' RACE reads with MiXCR, one entry per CDR3 protein. The table lists about 730,000 distinct CDR3 sequences, roughly 45% of them singletons, with 20% to 25% in the top ten. This sample was included in a study of blood T cells in healthy people across ages. Findings and caveats of the study: Shifts in expanded clonotypes may have been confounded by donor CMV status, which was unknown.

This sequence joins TRBV4-3 and TRBJ1-6, with D maybe TRBD1 (5 bases). The TCR was taken from a woman aged 55-69 years in good health. Sample: blood. CDR3 coding DNA: TGCGCCAGCAGCCAAGCGGACGGGGCCTCCTATAATTCACCCCTCCACTTT. Translated, it gives CASSQADGASYNSPLHF.